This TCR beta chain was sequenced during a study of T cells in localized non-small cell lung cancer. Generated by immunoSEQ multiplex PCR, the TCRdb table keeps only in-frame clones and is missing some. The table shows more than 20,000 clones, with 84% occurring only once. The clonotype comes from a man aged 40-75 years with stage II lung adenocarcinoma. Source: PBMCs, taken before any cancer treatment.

CDR3 sequence: CASSRTSGGEETQYF. CDR3 bases: TGTGCCAGCAGCAGGACTAGCGGGGGGGAAGAGACCCAGTACTTC. V gene TRBV5-6 combines with J gene TRBJ2-5; the match to TRBD2 covers 15 bases. V gave up 4 bases and J gave up 3 bases; unmatched junction bases: 1. This CDR3 is 15 amino acids long. The V gene's germline CDR1 is SGHDT and CDR2 YYEEEE.